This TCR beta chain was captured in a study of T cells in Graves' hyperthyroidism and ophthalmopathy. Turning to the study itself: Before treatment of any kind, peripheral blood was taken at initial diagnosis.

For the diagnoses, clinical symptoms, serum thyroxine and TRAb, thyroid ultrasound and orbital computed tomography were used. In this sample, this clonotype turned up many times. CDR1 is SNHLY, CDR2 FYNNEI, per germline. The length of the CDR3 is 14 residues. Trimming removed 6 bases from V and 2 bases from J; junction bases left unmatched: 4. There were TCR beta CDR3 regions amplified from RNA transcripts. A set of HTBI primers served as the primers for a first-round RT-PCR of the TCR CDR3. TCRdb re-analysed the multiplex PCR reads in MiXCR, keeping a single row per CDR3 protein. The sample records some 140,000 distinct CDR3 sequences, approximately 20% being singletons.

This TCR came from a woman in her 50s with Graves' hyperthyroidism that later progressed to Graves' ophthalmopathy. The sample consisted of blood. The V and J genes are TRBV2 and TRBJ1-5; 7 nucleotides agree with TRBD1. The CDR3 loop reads CASRDRVGNQPQHF. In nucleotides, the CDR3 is TGTGCCAGCAGAGACAGGGTTGGCAATCAGCCCCAGCATTTT.